This passage covers 13 T cell receptor beta chains from one sample sequenced in a study of T cells in Graves' hyperthyroidism and ophthalmopathy. There were TCR beta CDR3 regions amplified from RNA transcripts. Primed by the HTBI set, a first-round RT-PCR was run on the TCR CDR3. TCRdb analysed the multiplex PCR reads with MiXCR anew, one entry per CDR3 protein. The table includes about 620,000 distinct CDR3 sequences, roughly 16% detected once. Sequenced sample: blood. These TCRs come from a woman between 25 and 40 years old with Graves' hyperthyroidism.

The rearrangement links TRBV7-8 to TRBJ2-7; TRBD2 agrees at 12 bases. The CDR3 loop spans 16 amino acids. Trimming took 3 bases from V and 4 from J; bases not matched to a gene: 7. CDR1 SGHVS and CDR2 FQNEAQ come from the germline V gene. The CDR3 region has the DNA TGTGCCAGCAGCTTCTCTAGCGGGAGGGGAGTGTACGAGCAGTACTTC. Residues: CASSFSSGRGVYEQYF.

The table lists this clonotype with many counts. This sequence joins TRBV10-3 and TRBJ2-1; 7 bases align to TRBD1. This CDR3 contains 17 residues. From germline, CDR1 is ENHRY and CDR2 SYGVKD. With 6 bases clipped from V and 2 bases from J, the junction kept 13 bases outside the gene matches. The CDR3 here is CAIRERVQGRTYNEQFF. DNA of the CDR3: TGTGCCATCAGAGAGAGGGTACAGGGGCGCACCTACAATGAGCAGTTCTTC.

This clonotype was observed many times. This chain joins TRBV11-1 and TRBJ2-7, with TRBD1 matching 7 bases. The germline CDR1 and CDR2 sequences are SGHAT and FQDESV (reference sequence). This CDR3 spans 12 amino acids. V shed 4 bases and J 8 bases; nucleotides not matched to a gene: 5. CDR3 coding DNA: TGTGCCAGCAGCTGGACAGGCGGCCAGCAGTACTTC. Its protein product is CASSWTGGQQYF. Variable domain in full (rest from reference TRBV11-1 and TRBJ2-7): EAEVAQSPRYKITEKSQAVAFWCDPISGHATLYWYRQILGQGPELLVQFQDESVVDDSQLPKDRFSAERLKGVDSTLKIQPAELGDSAMYLCASSWTGGQQYFGPGTRLTVT.

At least ten counts were recorded for this clonotype. The chain has TRBV27 and TRBJ2-6; D is uncertain. The length of the CDR3 is 16 residues. V lost 6 bases, J lost 0 bases, and 12 bases lay in between. The germline gives CDR1 MNHEY, CDR2 SMNVEV (reference sequence). The CDR3 here is CASRDAGNSGANVLTF. The DNA for the CDR3 is TGTGCCAGCAGGGACGCCGGAAACTCTGGGGCCAACGTCCTGACTTTC.

The table lists this clonotype with a few counts. The genes are TRBV6-1 and TRBJ2-5; 11 positions match TRBD1. The V segment lost 6 bases and the J segment 4 bases; nucleotides outside the gene matches: 7. The CDR3 extends over 15 amino acids. CDR1 and CDR2 from the germline V gene are MNHNS and SASEGT. The CDR3, as DNA: TGTGCCAGCAGCGCGGGGACAGGGGGGAGAGAGACCCAGTACTTC. This translates into CASSAGTGGRETQYF.

The V call is TRBV12-3 or TRBV12-4, the J call TRBJ1-1; a possible D gene is TRBD1 (5 bases). The V gene lost 11 bases and the J gene lost 0 bases, with 16 bases spanning the gap. The CDR3 totals 14 residues. This CDR3 is CARTSTGLNTEAFF. The CDR3 bases are TGTGCCCGCACTTCAACGGGGCTGAACACTGAAGCTTTCTTT.

V and J are TRBV18 and TRBJ1-4; D not resolved. The germline V gene encodes CDR1 KGHSH and CDR2 LQKENI. V was shortened by 3 bases and J by 7 bases, with 12 bases between the two germline ends. This CDR3 is built from 14 residues. The chain's CDR3 is CASSPGLGREKLFF. CDR3 coding DNA: TGTGCCAGCTCACCGGGCCTCGGTCGTGAAAAACTGTTTTTT.

This clonotype appeared many times. The V call is TRBV9, the J call TRBJ2-7; D is uncertain. The CDR3 has 14 amino acids. Deletions cut 0 bases from V and 5 bases from J, with 12 bases between. Looked up from germline, CDR1 is SGDLS and CDR2 is YYNGEE. For the CDR3, the DNA is TGTGCCAGCAGCGTAGGAAACACCGGCGACGAGCAGTACTTC. This translates into CASSVGNTGDEQYF.

This clonotype was picked up one time. The gene calls are TRBV5-1 and TRBJ1-4; TRBD1 is a possible D gene (6 bases). Germline CDR1 reads SGHRS; CDR2 reads YFSETQ. V lost 4 bases and J 7 bases, leaving 14 bases between the germline ends. The CDR3 is made up of 14 amino acids. The chain's CDR3 is CASSRPGGGEKLFF. In nucleotides, the CDR3 is TGCGCCAGCAGCAGACCCGGAGGGGGTGAAAAACTGTTTTTT. Full variable domain (missing parts from reference TRBV5-1 and TRBJ1-4): KAGVTQTPRYLIKTRGQQVTLSCSPISGHRSVSWYQQTPGQGLQFLFEYFSETQRNKGNFPGRFSGRQFSNSRSEMNVSTLELGDSALYLCASSRPGGGEKLFFGSGTQLSVL.

In this sample, this clonotype turned up a few times. This sequence joins TRBV20-1 and TRBJ2-7, with a tentative D call TRBD1 (5 bases). Germline CDR1 is DFQATT and CDR2 is SNEGSKA (reference sequence). The CDR3 consists of 13 residues. DNA for the CDR3: TGCAGCCTTAACGTGGGGCAGAACTACGAGCAGTACTTC. Translation: CSLNVGQNYEQYF.

This clonotype was seen repeatedly, ten times or more. The V gene is TRBV12-3 or TRBV12-4, the J gene TRBJ2-1; TRBD2 is a possible D gene (6 bases). V was clipped by 6 bases and J by 5 bases, with 14 bases between them. The CDR3 has 14 amino acids. The CDR3 is CASRWSGLNNEQFF. Here the CDR3 DNA reads TGTGCCAGCAGGTGGAGCGGGCTCAACAATGAGCAGTTCTTC.

This clonotype came up a few times. The genes are TRBV20-1 and TRBJ2-5; unclear D gene. The CDR3 contains 12 residues. V was pared by 7 bases and J by 1 base, with 10 bases between. Per the germline V gene, CDR1 is DFQATT and CDR2 is SNEGSKA (reference sequence). The CDR3 spells CSGAKPQETQYF. The CDR3 bases are TGCAGTGGCGCTAAACCCCAAGAGACCCAGTACTTC.

The chain is built from TRBV5-6 and TRBJ2-7; D may be TRBD2 (6 bases). V shed 2 bases and J shed 4 bases, with 25 bases lying between them. Per the germline V gene, CDR1 is SGHDT and CDR2 is YYEEEE. The CDR3 length is 18 residues. The CDR3 DNA follows: TGTGCCAGCAGCTTTCCCCGGCATGTTGGGGACTCCAGGTACGAGCAGTACTTC. This encodes CASSFPRHVGDSRYEQYF.